A selection of T cell receptor beta chains follows, all from one sample in a study of vaccination and CD4 T cells after COVID-19. Via MiXCR, TCRdb re-called the PCR reads, giving one row per CDR3 protein. The table records roughly 12,000 distinct CDR3 sequences, roughly 50% of them present only once. Their cognate antigens are unknown. The sample comprised CD4+ T cells from blood, cultured in vitro. The origin of the receptors is a human donor who had recovered from COVID-19. CDR3s include the opening cysteine and the closing phenylalanine or tryptophan. Each record gives: V gene, clone size, J gene, D gene, CDR3 protein, CDR3 DNA. A D gene is named only where the DNA matches it firmly. The size of a clone is reported for some rows only, either as once, few or many, or as a class for expanded clones.

v_gene: TRBV19; abundance: .; j_gene: TRBJ2-3; d_gene: TRBD1; CDR3aa: CASRPRTGADTQYF; CDR3nt: TGTGCCAGTAGACCGCGGACAGGCGCAGATACGCAGTATTTT
v_gene: TRBV25-1; abundance: .; j_gene: TRBJ2-7; d_gene: .; CDR3aa: CASSGGQSLYEQYF; CDR3nt: TGTGCCAGCAGTGGCGGACAGTCCCTATACGAGCAGTACTTC
v_gene: TRBV12-3/TRBV12-4; abundance: .; j_gene: TRBJ1-2; d_gene: .; CDR3aa: CASSLRVDYGYTF; CDR3nt: TGTGCCAGCAGTTTAAGGGTCGACTATGGCTACACCTTC
v_gene: TRBV5-4; abundance: few; j_gene: TRBJ2-5; d_gene: .; CDR3aa: CASSAAFRGGETQYF; CDR3nt: TGTGCCAGCAGCGCCGCATTTAGGGGGGGAGAGACCCAGTACTTC
v_gene: TRBV23-1; abundance: .; j_gene: TRBJ1-2; d_gene: .; CDR3aa: CASSQSGQSVGYTF; CDR3nt: TGCGCCAGCAGCCAATCGGGACAATCAGTTGGCTACACCTTC
v_gene: TRBV6-1; abundance: .; j_gene: TRBJ2-3; d_gene: .; CDR3aa: CASSPTGGAGWTDTQYF; CDR3nt: TGTGCCAGCAGTCCTACCGGTGGGGCCGGGTGGACAGATACGCAGTATTTT
v_gene: TRBV6-1; abundance: once; j_gene: TRBJ1-3; d_gene: .; CDR3aa: CASSEERGYTIYF; CDR3nt: TGTGCCAGCAGTGAAGAAAGGGGTTACACCATATATTTT
v_gene: TRBV7-6; abundance: .; j_gene: TRBJ1-2; d_gene: .; CDR3aa: CASSLVSGYGYTF; CDR3nt: TGTGCCAGCAGCTTAGTAAGCGGGTATGGCTACACCTTC
v_gene: TRBV6-2/TRBV6-3; abundance: .; j_gene: TRBJ2-7; d_gene: TRBD2; CDR3aa: CASSKSGTSGSWEQYF; CDR3nt: TGTGCCAGCAGCAAGAGCGGGACTAGCGGGAGTTGGGAGCAGTACTTC
v_gene: TRBV19; abundance: .; j_gene: TRBJ2-7; d_gene: TRBD1; CDR3aa: CASSGRVGGASYEQYF; CDR3nt: TGTGCCAGTAGTGGACGTGTAGGGGGCGCGTCCTACGAGCAGTACTTC
v_gene: TRBV15; abundance: .; j_gene: TRBJ2-3; d_gene: .; CDR3aa: CATSSANTDTQYF; CDR3nt: TGTGCCACCAGCAGCGCTAACACTGATACGCAGTATTTT
v_gene: TRBV6-5; abundance: .; j_gene: TRBJ2-5; d_gene: .; CDR3aa: CASSYGQAQETQYF; CDR3nt: TGTGCCAGCAGTTATGGGCAGGCTCAAGAGACCCAGTACTTC
v_gene: TRBV28; abundance: .; j_gene: TRBJ2-1; d_gene: TRBD2; CDR3aa: CASSQASGGIYNEQFF; CDR3nt: TGTGCCAGCAGTCAGGCTAGCGGGGGGATCTACAATGAGCAGTTCTTC
v_gene: TRBV7-2; abundance: few; j_gene: TRBJ1-2; d_gene: .; CDR3aa: CASSTGRVSYGYTF; CDR3nt: TGTGCCAGCAGCACAGGGAGGGTTAGCTATGGCTACACCTTC
v_gene: TRBV6-1; abundance: .; j_gene: TRBJ1-1; d_gene: .; CDR3aa: CASSRRNTEAFF; CDR3nt: TGTGCCAGCAGCAGGAGGAACACTGAAGCTTTCTTT
v_gene: TRBV24-1; abundance: .; j_gene: TRBJ2-1; d_gene: .; CDR3aa: CATSDPGPSYNEQFF; CDR3nt: TGTGCCACCAGTGATCCGGGACCGTCATACAATGAGCAGTTCTTC
v_gene: TRBV7-2; abundance: .; j_gene: TRBJ1-2; d_gene: .; CDR3aa: CASSLNLGAGNGYTF; CDR3nt: TGTGCCAGCAGCTTAAATCTCGGGGCCGGCAATGGCTACACCTTC
v_gene: TRBV5-1; abundance: .; j_gene: TRBJ2-5; d_gene: TRBD2; CDR3aa: CASSLELAGGWETQYF; CDR3nt: TGCGCCAGCAGCTTGGAACTAGCGGGGGGCTGGGAGACCCAGTACTTC
v_gene: TRBV20-1; abundance: few; j_gene: TRBJ1-5; d_gene: .; CDR3aa: CSARGEGLNQPQHF; CDR3nt: TGCAGTGCTAGGGGAGAGGGATTAAATCAGCCCCAGCATTTT
v_gene: TRBV20-1; abundance: .; j_gene: TRBJ1-2; d_gene: .; CDR3aa: CSAGKDTGNYGYTF; CDR3nt: TGCAGTGCTGGAAAGGACACAGGGAACTATGGCTACACCTTC
v_gene: TRBV7-2; abundance: few; j_gene: TRBJ2-2; d_gene: .; CDR3aa: CASSLLWDGELFF; CDR3nt: TGTGCCAGCAGCTTATTGTGGGACGGGGAGCTGTTTTTT
v_gene: TRBV5-1; abundance: few; j_gene: TRBJ2-5; d_gene: TRBD2; CDR3aa: CASTITGGETQYF; CDR3nt: TGCGCCAGCACAATCACGGGAGGAGAGACCCAGTACTTC
v_gene: TRBV28; abundance: .; j_gene: TRBJ2-7; d_gene: .; CDR3aa: CASSSHRYEQYF; CDR3nt: TGTGCCAGCAGTTCCCACAGGTACGAGCAGTACTTC
v_gene: TRBV24-1; abundance: .; j_gene: TRBJ2-2; d_gene: .; CDR3aa: CATSSGFGELFF; CDR3nt: TGTGCCACCAGCTCAGGGTTTGGGGAGCTGTTTTTT
v_gene: TRBV28; abundance: .; j_gene: TRBJ2-3; d_gene: TRBD2; CDR3aa: CASSPSTGGADTQYF; CDR3nt: TGTGCCAGCAGTCCCTCTACGGGAGGCGCAGATACGCAGTATTTT
v_gene: TRBV7-4; abundance: .; j_gene: TRBJ1-2; d_gene: .; CDR3aa: CASSVGRAGYTF; CDR3nt: TGTGCCAGCAGCGTAGGCAGGGCTGGCTACACCTTC
v_gene: TRBV6-1; abundance: .; j_gene: TRBJ2-7; d_gene: TRBD1; CDR3aa: CASSNPGQGSYEQYF; CDR3nt: TGTGCCAGCAGTAACCCGGGACAGGGCTCCTACGAGCAGTACTTC
v_gene: TRBV7-2; abundance: .; j_gene: TRBJ1-6; d_gene: .; CDR3aa: CASTPGYGGNSPLHF; CDR3nt: TGTGCCAGCACCCCCGGATACGGGGGCAATTCACCCCTCCACTTT
v_gene: TRBV25-1; abundance: .; j_gene: TRBJ1-1; d_gene: .; CDR3aa: CASSEFNTGLNTEAFF; CDR3nt: TGTGCCAGCAGTGAATTCAATACAGGGTTGAACACTGAAGCTTTCTTT
v_gene: TRBV6-5; abundance: .; j_gene: TRBJ1-2; d_gene: .; CDR3aa: CASSSSTLLGYGYTF; CDR3nt: TGTGCCAGCAGCTCCTCGACCCTCCTGGGCTATGGCTACACCTTC
v_gene: TRBV2; abundance: .; j_gene: TRBJ2-5; d_gene: .; CDR3aa: CASRGNGGGETQYF; CDR3nt: TGTGCCAGCAGGGGAAACGGGGGCGGGGAGACCCAGTACTTC
v_gene: TRBV25-1; abundance: .; j_gene: TRBJ2-7; d_gene: .; CDR3aa: CASSEWQDGPYEQYF; CDR3nt: TGTGCCAGCAGTGAATGGCAGGACGGTCCCTACGAGCAGTACTTC
v_gene: TRBV7-2; abundance: .; j_gene: TRBJ2-7; d_gene: .; CDR3aa: CASSLGRESYEQYF; CDR3nt: TGTGCCAGCAGTTTGGGCAGGGAATCCTACGAGCAGTACTTC
v_gene: TRBV6-1; abundance: few; j_gene: TRBJ2-3; d_gene: TRBD2; CDR3aa: CASRPLAGPLRSTDTQYF; CDR3nt: TGTGCCAGCAGACCACTAGCGGGACCGCTGAGGAGCACAGATACGCAGTATTTT
v_gene: TRBV20-1; abundance: .; j_gene: TRBJ2-7; d_gene: TRBD1; CDR3aa: CSARTATGTTYEQYF; CDR3nt: TGCAGTGCTCGAACCGCGACAGGGACAACCTACGAGCAGTACTTC
v_gene: TRBV19; abundance: .; j_gene: TRBJ2-3; d_gene: .; CDR3aa: CASSLRENTQYF; CDR3nt: TGTGCCAGTAGTCTGCGGGAAAATACGCAGTATTTT
v_gene: TRBV5-8; abundance: few; j_gene: TRBJ2-7; d_gene: .; CDR3aa: CASSSPFPGKGPYEQYF; CDR3nt: TGTGCCAGCAGCTCGCCTTTCCCCGGAAAGGGACCCTACGAGCAGTACTTC
v_gene: TRBV20-1; abundance: .; j_gene: TRBJ2-3; d_gene: .; CDR3aa: CSAGGQSPDTQYF; CDR3nt: TGCAGTGCTGGGGGGCAGTCCCCAGATACGCAGTATTTT
v_gene: TRBV20-1; abundance: few; j_gene: TRBJ1-4; d_gene: .; CDR3aa: CSADRDGGGEKLFF; CDR3nt: TGCAGTGCCGACCGCGACGGAGGAGGGGAAAAACTGTTTTTT
v_gene: TRBV7-6; abundance: few; j_gene: TRBJ1-5; d_gene: .; CDR3aa: CASSLALGTAPQHF; CDR3nt: TGTGCCAGCAGCTTAGCGCTTGGGACGGCGCCCCAGCATTTT
v_gene: TRBV7-6; abundance: .; j_gene: TRBJ1-3; d_gene: .; CDR3aa: CASSSRRGRSGNTIYF; CDR3nt: TGTGCCAGCAGCTCCCGTCGGGGACGCTCTGGAAACACCATATATTTT
v_gene: TRBV2; abundance: .; j_gene: TRBJ2-6; d_gene: .; CDR3aa: CAGKPGANVLTF; CDR3nt: TGTGCCGGCAAGCCTGGGGCCAACGTCCTGACTTTC
v_gene: TRBV6-2/TRBV6-3; abundance: .; j_gene: TRBJ2-5; d_gene: TRBD1; CDR3aa: CASSYRYRGRVQETQYF; CDR3nt: TGTGCCAGCAGTTACCGGTACAGGGGCAGGGTCCAAGAGACCCAGTACTTC
v_gene: TRBV7-3; abundance: .; j_gene: TRBJ2-1; d_gene: TRBD1; CDR3aa: CASSPIGTGTVHNEQFF; CDR3nt: TGTGCCAGCAGCCCAATTGGGACAGGGACCGTCCACAATGAGCAGTTCTTC
v_gene: TRBV12-3/TRBV12-4; abundance: .; j_gene: TRBJ1-1; d_gene: .; CDR3aa: CASSHTGPGPGGTEAFF; CDR3nt: TGTGCCAGCAGTCATACGGGGCCGGGACCCGGGGGCACTGAAGCTTTCTTT